The 7 T cell receptor beta chains below come from one sample, sequenced in a study of vaccination effects on CD4 cells after COVID-19. Sequencing was performed with immunoSEQ multiplex PCR; in TCRdb, only in-frame clones are kept and a portion is missing. Found here are about 80,000 clones, over 75% of them singletons; the top ten hold under 1.2%. Antigens for these TCRs are unknown. The ViraFEST assay expanded antigen-specific CD4+ T cells with viral peptide pools before sequencing. Once cultured for about 9 days, the cells underwent separation to obtain CD4+ T cells. Vaccine administered to participants consisted of two doses of either BNT162b2 or mRNA-1273. Sequences were derived from CD4+ T cells from PBMCs cultured with HCoV-OC43 spike peptides, sampled after COVID-19 vaccination. Subset indicated: HCoV-OC43 spike overlapping peptide pool stimulation. These TCRs come from a human donor who received a COVID-19 vaccine.

The V gene is TRBV18, the J gene TRBJ2-1; tentative D call: TRBD1 (6 bases). Germline assignment: CDR1 KGHSH and CDR2 LQKENI. The V gene lost 3 bases and the J gene lost 7 bases, with 22 bases spanning the gap. The CDR3 sequence is 17 residues long. The CDR3 region is CASSPLRATGPTNEQFF. DNA for the CDR3: TGTGCCAGCTCACCGCTTCGCGCGACAGGCCCGACTAATGAGCAGTTCTTC. The complete variable domain, with remaining parts taken from reference TRBV18 and TRBJ2-1, reads NAGVMQNPRHLVRRRGQEARLRCSPMKGHSHVYWYRQLPEEGLKFMVYLQKENIIDESGMPKERFSAEFPKEGPSILRIQQVVRGDSAAYFCASSPLRATGPTNEQFFGPGTRLTVL.

The chain carries TRBV7-2 and TRBJ2-2; either TRBD1 or TRBD2 may fit D (5 bases each). The CDR3 is made up of 15 amino acids. The V end was cut by 5 bases, the J end by 3 bases, with 13 bases between. Per the germline V gene, CDR1 is SGHTA and CDR2 is FQGNSA. The CDR3 nucleotides are TGTGCCAGCAGCCCTCAGGGAGTTGACACCGGGGAGCTGTTTTTT. Translating it yields CASSPQGVDTGELFF.

This clone was seen only once. The CDR3 sequence: CASSALAGGPGGEQFF. The DNA for the CDR3 is TGCGCCAGCAGTGCCCTAGCGGGGGGGCCCGGGGGAGAGCAGTTCTTC. The chain is built from TRBV10-2 and TRBJ2-1, with TRBD2 identical over 12 bases. The trim removed 4 bases at V and 10 bases at J, leaving 11 bases unmatched. This CDR3 contains 16 residues. Germline V gene sequence: CDR1 WSHSY, CDR2 SAAADI.

The chain uses TRBV7-9 and TRBJ1-3; D ambiguous. Trimming took 8 bases from V and 1 from J, leaving 9 bases between them. The CDR3 sequence is 13 residues long. Per the germline V gene, CDR1 is SEHNR and CDR2 is FQNEAQ (reference sequence). The CDR3 sequence is CASGRASGNTIYF. The CDR3 DNA reads TGTGCCAGCGGGAGGGCTTCTGGAAACACCATATATTTT.

The chain couples TRBV14 to TRBJ2-2; 9 bases fit TRBD1. The CDR3 spans 14 residues. Germline V lookup: CDR1 SGHDN, CDR2 FVKESK. Unmatched junction bases numbered 0, after V lost 4 bases and J lost 3 bases. DNA for the CDR3: TGTGCCAGCAGCCGGGACAGGGACACCGGGGAGCTGTTTTTT. This gives the protein CASSRDRDTGELFF.

The genes are TRBV5-1 and TRBJ1-2, with D perhaps TRBD1 (5 bases). CDR1 SGHRS and CDR2 YFSETQ come from the germline V gene. With 0 bases removed from V and 2 bases from J, the gap between germline ends came to 11 bases. This CDR3 has 15 residues. DNA of the CDR3: TGCGCCAGCAGCTTGGCGGACAATTCCAACTATGGCTACACCTTC. It encodes CASSLADNSNYGYTF.

As DNA, the CDR3 is TGTGCCAGCAGCTTGGGGGGGGCCCTGAACACTGAAGCTTTCTTT. Translation: CASSLGGALNTEAFF. The chain employs TRBV5-8 and TRBJ1-1, with D possibly matching TRBD1 (6 bases). CDR1 SGHTS and CDR2 YDEGEE come from the germline V gene. This CDR3 region has 15 residues. The V gene lost 0 bases and the J gene lost 0 bases, with 9 bases spanning the gap.